What follows are 26 T cell receptor beta chains derived from one specimen sequenced in a study of post-analysis software for immune sequencing data. No antigen is known for these receptors. Study findings and constraints: Patients showed TRBV5-6, TRBV5-1 and TRBV20-1 among four to six TRBV segments more frequent than in controls.

TCR beta cDNA libraries included unique molecular identifiers. Using its own MiXCR run on the PCR reads, TCRdb lists one record per CDR3 protein. The sample contains 750,000 to 950,000 distinct CDR3 sequences, about 50% of which appear only once. The source material was blood. Source of these receptors: a girl aged 10 to 17 with multiple sclerosis.

This sequence joins TRBV30 and TRBJ1-4, with 9 bases identical to TRBD1. This CDR3 spans 16 amino acids. V shed 2 bases, J shed 5 bases, and the junction held 9 bases outside the gene matches. CDR1 is GTSNPN and CDR2 is SVGIG in the germline V gene (reference sequence). The DNA for the CDR3 is TGTGCCTGGAGTCCCACGCGGGACAGGGTAAATGAAAAACTGTTTTTT. This codes for CAWSPTRDRVNEKLFF.

This clonotype showed up just a few times. The V and J genes are TRBV7-3 and TRBJ2-7, with D possibly TRBD1 on 6 matching bases. CDR1 is SGHTA, CDR2 FQGTGA, per germline. There are 14 residues in the CDR3. With 5 bases removed from V and 6 bases from J, the gap between germline ends came to 17 bases. The CDR3 is CASSLTGSSPEQYF. CDR3 DNA sequence: TGTGCCAGCAGCCTCACAGGGTCAAGTCCCGAGCAGTACTTC.

This clonotype was detected only a few times. The chain links TRBV10-3 to TRBJ1-4, with D maybe TRBD1 (6 bases). This CDR3 has 15 amino acids. Trimming took off 3 bases at V and 2 bases at J, with 10 bases between the two ends. Looked up from germline, CDR1 is ENHRY and CDR2 is SYGVKD. CDR3 DNA: TGTGCCATCAGTGATGGGGGGGCGACTAATGAAAAACTGTTTTTT. Its translation: CAISDGGATNEKLFF.

The genes are TRBV6-5 and TRBJ1-2; D call uncertain. This CDR3 is built from 14 residues. Germline V CDR1 and CDR2: MNHEY, SVGAGI. Trimming left V 6 bases short and J 4 bases short, with 15 bases between. The CDR3 protein is CASSRQWAGYGYTF. In DNA, the CDR3 is TGTGCCAGCAGCAGGCAATGGGCCGGCTATGGCTACACCTTC.

V usage is TRBV7-2 and J usage is TRBJ2-3; 10 bases agree with TRBD2. With 0 bases clipped from V and 0 bases from J, the junction kept 3 bases outside the gene matches. This CDR3 spans 17 amino acids. CDR1 SGHTA and CDR2 FQGNSA come from the germline V gene. CDR3 nucleotides: TGTGCCAGCAGCTTAGCTAGCGGGAGGCCTAGCACAGATACGCAGTATTTT. Its protein product is CASSLASGRPSTDTQYF. The entire variable domain, with the rest obtained from reference TRBV7-2 and TRBJ2-3, is as follows: GAGVSQSPSNKVTEKGKDVELRCDPISGHTALYWYRQSLGQGLEFLIYFQGNSAPDKSGLPSDRFSAERTGGSVSTLTIQRTQQEDSAVYLCASSLASGRPSTDTQYFGPGTRLTVL.

The rearrangement uses TRBV3-1 and TRBJ2-5; 8 bases match TRBD2. The length of the CDR3 is 15 residues. Germline V gene data show CDR1 as LGHDT and CDR2 as YNNKEL (reference sequence). V was pared by 1 base and J by 2 bases, with 3 bases of the junction left unmatched. The CDR3 sequence is CASSQGSGGQETQYF. The CDR3 nucleotides read TGTGCCAGCAGCCAAGGATCGGGGGGGCAAGAGACCCAGTACTTC.

The CDR3 region has the DNA TGTGCCAGCAGCGACAGGTCTTACAATGAGCAGTTCTTC. Its translation is CASSDRSYNEQFF. J is TRBJ2-1 and V is TRBV5-8, with D possibly TRBD1 on 6 matching bases. CDR1 SGHTS and CDR2 YDEGEE come from the germline V gene. The CDR3 extends over 13 amino acids. V lost 4 bases to trimming and J lost 4 bases, with 9 bases between them. The variable domain in full, with the rest retrieved from reference TRBV5-8 and TRBJ2-1, is EAGVTQSPTHLIKTRGQQATLRCSPISGHTSVYWYQQALGLGLQFLLWYDEGEERNRGNFPPRFSGRQFPNYSSELNVNALELEDSALYLCASSDRSYNEQFFGPGTRLTVL.

This clonotype was counted a single time. This chain connects TRBV6-2 or TRBV6-3 to TRBJ2-3, with 12 bases fitting TRBD2. Losses at the gene ends were 6 bases for V and 2 bases for J; bases not matched to a gene: 3. This CDR3 is 15 amino acids long. Germline CDR1 MNHEY, CDR2 SVGEGT. CDR3 amino acids: CASRRLAGVTDTQYF. The CDR3 bases are TGTGCCAGCAGACGACTAGCGGGAGTCACAGATACGCAGTATTTT.

This clonotype was observed a few times. The chain uses TRBV15 and TRBJ2-5; maybe TRBD1 (7 bases). The last part of the DNA fits TRBJ2-7 better; the J call may be wrong. This CDR3 has 15 residues. Germline V CDR1 and CDR2: LNHNV, YYDKDF (reference sequence). The CDR3 DNA follows: TGTGCCACCAGCAGAGACAGGGGGGTAAACTACGAGCAGTACTTC. It yields the protein CATSRDRGVNYEQYF.

The chain employs TRBV4-1 and TRBJ1-1; D gene uncertain. Germline V gives CDR1 MGHRA, CDR2 YSYEKL. This CDR3 is built from 15 residues. Trimming cost V 0 bases and J 5 bases, with 13 bases left between them. Here the CDR3 reads CASSQELTGWTEAFF. CDR3 bases: TGCGCCAGCAGCCAAGAGCTTACGGGTTGGACTGAAGCTTTCTTT.

This chain uses TRBV10-3 with TRBJ2-7; TRBD1 agrees at 9 bases. Trimming at V came to 4 bases and at J to 5 bases, leaving 9 bases not matched to a gene. This CDR3 is built from 15 residues. Germline V gene lookup returns CDR1 ENHRY and CDR2 SYGVKD. The CDR3 DNA is TGTGCCATCAGTGTGGGGTTGGGACAGGGTGACGAGCAGTACTTC. This sequence encodes CAISVGLGQGDEQYF.

The chain combines TRBV7-9 with TRBJ2-5; D is possibly TRBD1 or TRBD2 (5 bases each). CDR1 SEHNR and CDR2 FQNEAQ come from the germline V gene (reference sequence). This CDR3 region has 15 residues. The V end was cut by 1 base, the J end by 4 bases, with 13 bases between. CDR3 residues: CASSLGGAAGETQYF. In DNA form, the CDR3 reads TGTGCCAGCAGCTTAGGAGGGGCAGCCGGAGAGACCCAGTACTTC.

This chain connects TRBV20-1 to TRBJ2-7; 9 bases match TRBD2. The CDR3 runs to 14 residues. Germline V CDR1 and CDR2: DFQATT, SNEGSKA (reference sequence). The V gene end was trimmed by 5 bases and the J gene end by 5 bases; junction bases not matched to a gene: 10. CDR3 region: CSAPNSGRNNEQYF. CDR3 bases: TGCAGTGCTCCAAATAGCGGGAGAAACAACGAGCAGTACTTC.

The table lists this clonotype with a few counts. Sequence at one end of the junction differs from germline and may be a read error. The V call is TRBV20-1, the J call TRBJ2-1, with 15 bases fitting TRBD2. This CDR3 is built from 17 residues. CDR1 is DFQATT and CDR2 is SNEGSKA in the germline V gene (reference sequence). CDR3 region: CGATGLAGGAATNEQFF. CDR3 nucleotide sequence: TGCGGTGCCACGGGACTAGCGGGAGGAGCAGCTACCAATGAGCAGTTCTTC.

CDR3 DNA sequence: TGTGCCAGCAGCTTAAGGCCCACAGGGAGCGGCTACGAGCAGTACTTC. Its translation: CASSLRPTGSGYEQYF. The rearrangement joins TRBV7-3 to TRBJ2-7, with D possibly being TRBD1 (6 bases). The CDR3 contains 16 residues. Trimming took off 1 base at V and 3 bases at J, with 16 bases between the two ends. Germline lookup yields CDR1 SGHTA and CDR2 FQGTGA.

A note on this clonotype: At one of its ends the junction is not consistent with the germline gene, which may arise from a read error. This chain joins TRBV6-2 or TRBV6-3 and TRBJ2-3; D is possibly TRBD2 (6 bases). CDR1 is MNHEY, CDR2 SVGEGT, per germline. This CDR3 is 17 amino acids long. CDR3 bases: TGTGCCAACAGTTACGCACTGTCGGCTAGCGGCACAGATACGCAGTATTTT. It codes for CANSYALSASGTDTQYF.

There are a few counts of this clonotype. The rearrangement uses TRBV7-9 and TRBJ1-2; D is unresolved. Per germline, CDR1 SEHNR and CDR2 FQNEAQ (reference sequence). The CDR3 runs to 18 residues. Trimming pared 2 bases from V and 8 bases from J, leaving 27 bases between. The CDR3 DNA follows: TGTGCCAGCAGCTTACTCGCCGGACGGACGTCGACCGACTTGGGCTACACCTTC. Protein product: CASSLLAGRTSTDLGYTF.

The sample holds a few counts of this clonotype. The chain uses TRBV5-1 and TRBJ2-1; D gene uncertain. Trimming removed 4 bases at V and 0 bases at J, with 11 bases between. The CDR3 is 15 amino acids. Germline V gives CDR1 SGHRS, CDR2 YFSETQ. CDR3 region: CASSALPSSYNEQFF. CDR3 DNA: TGCGCCAGCAGCGCACTACCGAGCTCCTACAATGAGCAGTTCTTC.

This chain links TRBV6-5 with TRBJ2-5; the match to TRBD1 covers 7 bases. The J call is in doubt because the DNA end fits TRBJ2-7 better. The CDR3 is made up of 14 amino acids. Germline CDR1 is MNHEY and CDR2 is SVGAGI. The CDR3 spells CASTKTGYTYEQYF. The CDR3 nucleotides are TGTGCCAGCACCAAGACAGGGTATACCTACGAGCAGTACTTC.

The rearrangement joins TRBV4-1 to TRBJ2-5; D is unclear. The DNA matches TRBJ2-7 better at its end, which makes the J call doubtful. The CDR3 extends over 17 amino acids. Germline loops: CDR1 MGHRA, CDR2 YSYEKL. Written as DNA, the CDR3 is TGCGCCAGCAGCCAAATTTCAGGCGGAGCTAGAGACCACGAGCAGTACTTC. It codes for CASSQISGGARDHEQYF.

The chain has TRBV7-9 and TRBJ2-3, with D possibly being TRBD2 (6 bases). The J call is in doubt because the DNA end fits TRBJ2-7 better. Germline assignment: CDR1 SEHNR and CDR2 FQNEAQ (reference sequence). This CDR3 has 12 residues. This chain's CDR3 is CASRRLTSEQYF. The CDR3, as DNA: TGTGCCAGCAGACGCCTGACTAGCGAGCAGTACTTC.

The table lists this clonotype with a few counts. The CDR3 nucleotides read TGTGCCAGCAGCGTAGCTTTTGGGGCCGGGACTGAAGAGGAGCAGTACTTC. This codes for CASSVAFGAGTEEEQYF. V is TRBV9 and J is TRBJ2-5, with D maybe TRBD2 (6 bases). This CDR3 contains 17 residues. From germline, CDR1 is SGDLS and CDR2 YYNGEE. V lost 0 bases, J lost 11 bases, and 26 bases lay in between.

Only a few counts were recorded for this clonotype. V usage is TRBV12-3 or TRBV12-4 and J usage is TRBJ2-6, with 10 bases identical to TRBD1. The CDR3 extends over 15 amino acids. V gave up 6 bases and J gave up 12 bases; unmatched junction bases: 11. The CDR3: CASRSRDRGHGVLTF. Here the CDR3 DNA reads TGTGCCAGCAGGTCCCGGGACAGGGGACATGGCGTCCTGACTTTC.

The V gene is TRBV29-1, the J gene TRBJ2-1, with 9 bases identical to TRBD2. Germline V CDR1 and CDR2: SQVTM, ANQGSEA. The length of the CDR3 is 14 residues. The trim removed 7 bases at V and 9 bases at J, leaving 13 bases unmatched. CDR3: CSGQGGGATGEQFF. In DNA form, the CDR3 reads TGCAGCGGTCAAGGCGGGGGGGCGACGGGTGAGCAGTTCTTC.

The chain employs TRBV4-1 and TRBJ2-1; a possible D gene is TRBD2 (5 bases). Germline V gene lookup returns CDR1 MGHRA and CDR2 YSYEKL. Trimming stripped 0 bases from V and 8 bases from J, with 17 bases between. The CDR3 extends over 16 amino acids. The CDR3 DNA is TGCGCCAGCAGCCAAGAGGTGGGAGTCGAGTTGTATGAGCAGTTCTTC. Amino acid sequence: CASSQEVGVELYEQFF.

The V call is TRBV29-1, the J call TRBJ1-1; D remains unclear. V lost 4 bases to trimming and J lost 1 base, with 10 bases between them. Per germline, CDR1 SQVTM and CDR2 ANQGSEA. The CDR3 has 13 amino acids. CDR3 coding DNA: TGCAGCGTTGCGGCGCGGACGAACACTGAAGCTTTCTTT. Residues: CSVAARTNTEAFF.